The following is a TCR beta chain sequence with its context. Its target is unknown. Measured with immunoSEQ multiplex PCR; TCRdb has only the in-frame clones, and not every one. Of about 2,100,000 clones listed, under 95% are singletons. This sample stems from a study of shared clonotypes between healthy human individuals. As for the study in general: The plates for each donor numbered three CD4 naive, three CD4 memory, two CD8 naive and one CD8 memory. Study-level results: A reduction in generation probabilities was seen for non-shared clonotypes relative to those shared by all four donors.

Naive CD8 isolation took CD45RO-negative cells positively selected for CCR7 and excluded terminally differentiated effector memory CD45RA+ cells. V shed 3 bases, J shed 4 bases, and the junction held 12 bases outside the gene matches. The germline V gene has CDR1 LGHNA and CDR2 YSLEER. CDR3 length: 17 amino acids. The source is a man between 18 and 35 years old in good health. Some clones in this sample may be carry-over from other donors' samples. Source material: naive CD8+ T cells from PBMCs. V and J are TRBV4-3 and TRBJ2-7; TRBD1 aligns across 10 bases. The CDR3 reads CASSQEGRTGGVYEQYF. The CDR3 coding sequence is TGCGCCAGCAGCCAGGAAGGCCGGACAGGGGGAGTGTACGAGCAGTACTTC.